A selection of T cell receptor beta chains follows, all from one sample in a study of blood T cells in healthy people across ages. TCRdb recomputed calls from the 5' RACE reads with MiXCR, one row per CDR3 protein. In the table there are hundreds of thousands of distinct CDR3 sequences, approximately 25% of which are singletons. This same sample was also part of a study on T cells of mothers and their children.

Sequenced input: blood. The receptors were sampled from a boy younger than 18 in good health. Each CDR3 is given with its conserved first and last residue. The D gene is left open where the match is weak. Only part of the rows carry a size: once, few, many, or a class if the clone is expanded.

d_call cdr3_length clone_size j_call v_call cdr3_nt cdr3_aa
- 15 few TRBJ1-5 TRBV12-3/TRBV12-4 TGTGCCAGCAGGCTCGGACGGGGAGGGAATCAGCCCCAGCATTTT CASRLGRGGNQPQHF
- 13 few TRBJ2-5 TRBV3-1 TGTGCCAGCAGCCAAGGGGAAGCGGAGACCCAGTACTTC CASSQGEAETQYF
TRBD1 13 - TRBJ2-1 TRBV6-1 TGTGCCAGCAGTGAAGCGCACGGGACAGGAGAATTCTTC CASSEAHGTGEFF
- 14 - TRBJ1-6 TRBV2 TGTGCCAGCAGTGACGACCCAGGATCTTCACCCCTCCACTTT CASSDDPGSSPLHF
- 13 few TRBJ2-3 TRBV29-1 TGCAGCGTTGTACGGCAGGTAACAGATACGCAGTATTTT CSVVRQVTDTQYF
- 15 few TRBJ2-5 TRBV6-6 TGTGCCAGCAGTTACGGGGTCTCGTACCAAGAGACCCAGTACTTC CASSYGVSYQETQYF
- 13 - TRBJ1-1 TRBV10-3 TGTGCCATCACCAAACTCGGGGTCGAAGAAGCTTTCTTT CAITKLGVEEAFF
TRBD1 15 - TRBJ2-3 TRBV6-1 TGTGCCAGCTACCGACAGGGGATAAGCACAGATACGCAGTATTTT CASYRQGISTDTQYF
- 14 - TRBJ2-7 TRBV11-2 TGTGCCAGCAGCCCCACACGGATTTCCTACGAGCAGTACTTC CASSPTRISYEQYF
- 12 few TRBJ1-1 TRBV29-1 TGCAGCGTTCGAGGGATGAACACTGAAGCTTTCTTT CSVRGMNTEAFF
- 11 few TRBJ2-5 TRBV29-1 TGCAGCGTTGAACTAGCGGAGACCCAGTACTTC CSVELAETQYF
- 12 few TRBJ2-5 TRBV15 TGTGCCACCCGGGGGACCGGAGAGACCCAGTACTTC CATRGTGETQYF
- 12 once TRBJ2-7 TRBV2 TGTGCCAGTTTGAGCGGCTTCTACGAGCAGTACTTC CASLSGFYEQYF
- 13 few TRBJ1-4 TRBV6-5 TGTGCCAGCAGTGGGGACCAGGGGGAAAAACTGTTTTTT CASSGDQGEKLFF
- 12 - TRBJ2-7 TRBV10-3 TGTGCCATCAGTGAGGAGCCCTACGAGCAGTACTTC CAISEEPYEQYF
TRBD1 14 few TRBJ1-3 TRBV20-1 TGCAGTGCCAGGGACAGCTTCTCTGGAAACACCATATATTTT CSARDSFSGNTIYF
- 15 - TRBJ1-4 TRBV20-1 TGCAGTGCTAGAGATTCGACAACAACTAATGAAAAACTGTTTTTT CSARDSTTTNEKLFF
- 16 few TRBJ2-2 TRBV5-1 TGCGCCAGCAGCTTGGGATTTAGCGGGAACACCGGGGAGCTGTTTTTT CASSLGFSGNTGELFF
TRBD1 18 - TRBJ2-1 TRBV7-8 TGTGCCAGCAGCAAATCCACAGGGGGGAGAGGCTCCTACAATGAGCAGTTCTTC CASSKSTGGRGSYNEQFF
- 17 - TRBJ1-1 TRBV6-4 TGTGCCAGCAGTGCCCAACCCCGACAGGCTCTGAACACTGAAGCTTTCTTT CASSAQPRQALNTEAFF
TRBD1 11 few TRBJ1-2 TRBV29-1 TGCAGCGTCCTGACAGGGGATGGCTACACCTTC CSVLTGDGYTF
- 18 few TRBJ2-1 TRBV20-1 TGCAGTGCTAGAGATCGCTTTCCCGAGACTCGACCTAGGGATGAGCAGTTCTTC CSARDRFPETRPRDEQFF
- 13 - TRBJ2-1 TRBV10-3 TGTGCCAGCTGGGAGGCGGTGGGGGGTGAGCAGTTCTTC CASWEAVGGEQFF
TRBD1 16 - TRBJ1-5 TRBV4-2 TGTGCCAGCAGCCCCACGGACAGGAATAGCAATCAGCCCCAGCATTTT CASSPTDRNSNQPQHF
TRBD2 15 - TRBJ2-1 TRBV5-1 TGCGCCAGCATTGGGCGGGAGGGCCTATACAATGAGCAGTTCTTC CASIGREGLYNEQFF
TRBD2 15 - TRBJ2-7 TRBV4-1 TGCGCCAGCAGCCCTTGGACTAGCGGGAGCCCCGAGCAGTACTTC CASSPWTSGSPEQYF
TRBD1 13 few TRBJ2-5 TRBV29-1 TGCAGCGTACTGGGACAGGGGGGAGAGACCCAGTACTTC CSVLGQGGETQYF
- 16 - TRBJ2-7 TRBV5-1 TGCGCCAGCAGCCCTTTCCTTGGCGGGTCCTACTACGAGCAGTACTTC CASSPFLGGSYYEQYF
- 14 - TRBJ2-5 TRBV5-1 TGCGCCAGCAGCTTGGCCCTAACCGAGGAGACCCAGTACTTC CASSLALTEETQYF
TRBD1 16 - TRBJ1-3 TRBV7-9 TGTGCCAGCAGCCCGTCAGGACAGGGGCCTGGAAACACCATATATTTT CASSPSGQGPGNTIYF
- 14 - TRBJ2-7 TRBV4-1 TGCGCCAGCAGCCAAGATGGCTCGGCTCAAGAGCAGTACTTC CASSQDGSAQEQYF
TRBD1 14 few TRBJ1-4 TRBV11-2 TGTGCCAGCAGCCCTACAGGGGGCACGGAAAAACTGTTTTTT CASSPTGGTEKLFF
TRBD2 13 - TRBJ2-4 TRBV29-1 TGCAGCGTTTGTGAGACGGGGGGGAACATTCAGTACTTC CSVCETGGNIQYF
- 14 few TRBJ2-7 TRBV7-8 TGTGCCAGCAGCTCGCTGCAGGGGTCCCACGAGCAGTACTTC CASSSLQGSHEQYF
TRBD1 13 many TRBJ2-5 TRBV28 TGTGCCAGCAGTTCCGGGACAGGGGTGGCCCAGTACTTC CASSSGTGVAQYF